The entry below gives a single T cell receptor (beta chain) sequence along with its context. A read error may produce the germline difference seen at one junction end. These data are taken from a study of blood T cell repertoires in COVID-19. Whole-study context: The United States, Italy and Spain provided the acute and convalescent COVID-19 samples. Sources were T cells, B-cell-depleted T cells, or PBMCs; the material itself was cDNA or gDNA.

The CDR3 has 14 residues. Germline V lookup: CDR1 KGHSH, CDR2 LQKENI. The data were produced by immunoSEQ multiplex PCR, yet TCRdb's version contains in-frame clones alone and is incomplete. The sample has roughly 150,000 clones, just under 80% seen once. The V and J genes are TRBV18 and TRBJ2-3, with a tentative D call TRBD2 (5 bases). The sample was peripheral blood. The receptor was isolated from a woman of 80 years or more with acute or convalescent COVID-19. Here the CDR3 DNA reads TGTGCCAGCTCACTCGGACTTAGCACAGATACGCATTATTTT. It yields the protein CASSLGLSTDTHYF. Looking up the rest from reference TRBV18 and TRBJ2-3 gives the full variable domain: NAGVMQNPRHLVRRRGQEARLRCSPMKGHSHVYWYRQLPEEGLKFMVYLQKENIIDESGMPKERFSAEFPKEGPSILRIQQVVRGDSAAYFCASSLGLSTDTHYFGPGTRLTVL.